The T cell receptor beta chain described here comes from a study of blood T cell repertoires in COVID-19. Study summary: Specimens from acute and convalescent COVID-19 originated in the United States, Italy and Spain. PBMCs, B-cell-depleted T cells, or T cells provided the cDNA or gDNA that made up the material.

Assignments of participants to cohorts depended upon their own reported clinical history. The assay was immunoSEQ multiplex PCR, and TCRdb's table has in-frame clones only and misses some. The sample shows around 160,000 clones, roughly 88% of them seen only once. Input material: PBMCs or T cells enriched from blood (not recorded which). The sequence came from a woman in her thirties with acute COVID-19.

For the CDR3, the DNA is TGCGCCAGCAGCCAGGGGAGGAGTATGAACACTGAAGCTTTCTTT. Its translation: CASSQGRSMNTEAFF. V gene TRBV4-3 combines with J gene TRBJ1-1, with D unclear. The germline CDR1 and CDR2 sequences are LGHNA and YSLEER. Trimming took 3 bases from V and 0 from J, leaving 11 bases between them. The CDR3 is 15 residues long.